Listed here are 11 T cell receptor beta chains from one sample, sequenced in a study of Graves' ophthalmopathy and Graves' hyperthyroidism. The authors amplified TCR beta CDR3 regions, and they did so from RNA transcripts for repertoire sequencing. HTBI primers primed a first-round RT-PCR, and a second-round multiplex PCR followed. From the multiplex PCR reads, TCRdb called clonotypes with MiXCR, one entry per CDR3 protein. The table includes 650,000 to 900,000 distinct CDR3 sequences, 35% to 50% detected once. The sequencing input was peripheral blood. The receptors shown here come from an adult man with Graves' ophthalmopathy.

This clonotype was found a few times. DNA of the CDR3: TGCGCCAGCAGTGAGTCAGGGCATAATGGCTACACCTTC. It yields the protein CASSESGHNGYTF. The rearrangement uses TRBV10-2 and TRBJ1-2, with unresolved D. The CDR3 consists of 13 residues. Germline V gene data show CDR1 as WSHSY and CDR2 as SAAADI. V was pared by 0 bases and J by 6 bases, with 8 bases between.

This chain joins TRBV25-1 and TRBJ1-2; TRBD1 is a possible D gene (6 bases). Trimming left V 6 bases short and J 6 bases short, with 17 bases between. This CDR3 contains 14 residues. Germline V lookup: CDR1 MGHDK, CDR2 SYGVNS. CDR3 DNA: TGTGCCAGCAGCGGCAGGGGAAGACGGAATGGCTACACCTTC. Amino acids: CASSGRGRRNGYTF.

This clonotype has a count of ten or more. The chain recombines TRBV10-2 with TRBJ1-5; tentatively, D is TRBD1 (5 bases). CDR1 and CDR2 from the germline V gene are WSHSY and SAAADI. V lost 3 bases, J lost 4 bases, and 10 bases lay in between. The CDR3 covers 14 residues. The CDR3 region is CASSDLGGNQPQHF. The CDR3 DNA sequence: TGCGCCAGCAGTGACCTCGGGGGAAATCAGCCCCAGCATTTT.

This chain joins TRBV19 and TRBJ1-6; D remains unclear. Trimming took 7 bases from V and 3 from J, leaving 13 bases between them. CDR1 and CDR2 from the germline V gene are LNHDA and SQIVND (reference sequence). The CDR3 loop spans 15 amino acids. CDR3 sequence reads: CASNRVADYNSPLHF. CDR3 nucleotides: TGTGCCAGTAACCGGGTGGCAGACTATAATTCACCCCTCCACTTT.

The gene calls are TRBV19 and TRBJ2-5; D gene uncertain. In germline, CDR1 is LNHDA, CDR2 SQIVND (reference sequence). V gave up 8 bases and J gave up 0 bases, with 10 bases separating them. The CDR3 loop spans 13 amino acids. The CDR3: CASSWAYQETQYF. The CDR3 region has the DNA TGTGCCAGTTCCTGGGCATACCAAGAGACCCAGTACTTC.

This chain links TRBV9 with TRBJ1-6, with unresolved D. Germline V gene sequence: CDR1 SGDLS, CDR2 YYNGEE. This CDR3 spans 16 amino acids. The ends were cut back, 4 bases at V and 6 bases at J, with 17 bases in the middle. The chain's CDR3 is CASSLIAGEPNSPLHF. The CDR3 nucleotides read TGTGCCAGCAGCTTAATAGCCGGGGAGCCTAATTCACCCCTCCACTTT.

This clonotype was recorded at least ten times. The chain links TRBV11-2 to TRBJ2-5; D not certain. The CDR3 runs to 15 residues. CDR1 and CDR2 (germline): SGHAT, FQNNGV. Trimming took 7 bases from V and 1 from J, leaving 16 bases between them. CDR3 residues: CASTYQAATQETQYF. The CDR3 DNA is TGTGCCAGCACCTACCAGGCAGCCACCCAAGAGACCCAGTACTTC.

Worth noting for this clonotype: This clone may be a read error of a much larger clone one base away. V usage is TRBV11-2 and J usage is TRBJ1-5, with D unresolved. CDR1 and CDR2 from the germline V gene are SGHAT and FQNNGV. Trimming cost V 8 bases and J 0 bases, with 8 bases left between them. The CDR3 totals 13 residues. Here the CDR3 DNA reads TGTGCCAGCGGCCCTACTAGCAATCAGCCCCAGCATTTT. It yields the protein CASGPTSNQPQHF.

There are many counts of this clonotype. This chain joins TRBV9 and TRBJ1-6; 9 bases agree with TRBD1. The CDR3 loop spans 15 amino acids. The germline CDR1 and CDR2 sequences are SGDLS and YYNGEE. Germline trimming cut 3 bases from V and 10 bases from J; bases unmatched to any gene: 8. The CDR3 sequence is CASSAYRGPHSPLHF. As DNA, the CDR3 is TGTGCCAGCAGCGCCTACAGGGGGCCGCACTCACCCCTCCACTTT.

The CDR3 coding sequence is TGCAGCGTTTCCCGGGACAGGGCAGGCACCGGGGAGCTGTTTTTT. It translates to CSVSRDRAGTGELFF. The rearrangement uses TRBV29-1 and TRBJ2-2, with 9 bases lining up with TRBD1. V shed 5 bases, J shed 4 bases, and the junction held 8 bases outside the gene matches. The CDR3 is 15 residues long. The V gene's germline CDR1 is SQVTM and CDR2 ANQGSEA.

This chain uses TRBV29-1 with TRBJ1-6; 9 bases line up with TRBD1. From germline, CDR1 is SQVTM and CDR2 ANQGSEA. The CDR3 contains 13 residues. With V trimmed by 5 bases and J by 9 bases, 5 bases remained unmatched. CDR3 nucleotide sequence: TGCAGCGTTTTAACAGGGGGCGGTTCACCCCTCCACTTT. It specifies CSVLTGGGSPLHF. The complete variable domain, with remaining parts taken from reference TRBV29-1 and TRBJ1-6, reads SAVISQKPSRDICQRGTSLTIQCQVDSQVTMMFWYRQQPGQSLTLIATANQGSEATYESGFVIDKFPISRPNLTFSTLTVSNMSPEDSSIYLCSVLTGGGSPLHFGNGTRLTVT.